This TCR beta chain appears in the sequencing data of a study of blood T cell repertoires in COVID-19. Study as a whole: The samples span acute and convalescent COVID-19 from the United States, Italy and Spain. PBMCs, B-cell-depleted T cells, or T cells provided the cDNA or gDNA that made up the material.

Original data processing: Amplification with reference gene primers provided the estimates of nucleated cell counts. Profiling relied on immunoSEQ multiplex PCR, and the TCRdb table lists in-frame clones only, not all of them. That table gives V, J and clone size, and the DNA gave D and trimming. Of tens of thousands of clones listed, around four fifths are singletons. This CDR3 spans 14 amino acids. The germline V gene encodes CDR1 GTSNPN and CDR2 SVGIG (reference sequence). Trimming left V 0 bases short and J 4 bases short, with 12 bases between. V and J are TRBV30 and TRBJ1-1; D is ambiguous. Sequencing used peripheral blood. This receptor was taken from a human donor in a cohort sampled during active COVID-19. CDR3 sequence: CAWSVLPGATEAFF. The CDR3 region has the DNA TGTGCCTGGAGTGTACTTCCGGGTGCCACTGAAGCTTTCTTT.